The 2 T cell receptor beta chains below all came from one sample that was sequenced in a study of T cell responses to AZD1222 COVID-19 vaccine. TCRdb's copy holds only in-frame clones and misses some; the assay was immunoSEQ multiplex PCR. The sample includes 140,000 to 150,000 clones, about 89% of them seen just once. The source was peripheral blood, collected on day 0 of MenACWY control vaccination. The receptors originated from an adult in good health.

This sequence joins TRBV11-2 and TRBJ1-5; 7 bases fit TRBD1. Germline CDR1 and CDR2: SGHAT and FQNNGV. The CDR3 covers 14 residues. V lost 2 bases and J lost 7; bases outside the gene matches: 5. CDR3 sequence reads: CASSLSTGRQPQHF. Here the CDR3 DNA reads TGTGCCAGCAGCTTATCGACAGGGAGACAGCCCCAGCATTTT.

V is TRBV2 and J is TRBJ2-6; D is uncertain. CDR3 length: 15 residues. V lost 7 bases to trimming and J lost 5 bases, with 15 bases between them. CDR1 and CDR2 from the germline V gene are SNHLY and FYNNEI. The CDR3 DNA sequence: TGTGCCAGCACCGCTTCTCGGACCTGGGCCAACGTCCTGACTTTC. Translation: CASTASRTWANVLTF.